This TCR beta chain was recorded in a study of glioma-infiltrating T cells after dendritic cell vaccination. The overall study: Autologous tumor lysate was loaded overnight onto monocyte-derived dendritic cells grown less than 8 days with IL-4 and GM-CSF. Points from the study as a whole: Higher pretreatment TIL content predicted longer progression-free time and survival.

Generated by immunoSEQ multiplex PCR, the TCRdb table keeps only in-frame clones and is missing some. The data show more than 100,000 clones, around 81% seen once. All glioblastoma patients lacked an isocitrate dehydrogenase mutation. Unmatched junction bases numbered 4, after V lost 5 bases and J lost 2 bases. This CDR3 region has 14 residues. CDR1 and CDR2 (germline): SGHTA, FQGNSA. The table lists this clone with a count of one. As yet, its antigen is unknown. V and J are TRBV7-2 and TRBJ2-3; TRBD2 agrees at 7 bases. This sequence was found in a human donor with glioblastoma. This material consisted of blood, taken before dendritic cell vaccination. Written as DNA, the CDR3 is TGTGCCAGCAGCACCCGGGACTACACAGATACGCAGTATTTT. Its protein is CASSTRDYTDTQYF.